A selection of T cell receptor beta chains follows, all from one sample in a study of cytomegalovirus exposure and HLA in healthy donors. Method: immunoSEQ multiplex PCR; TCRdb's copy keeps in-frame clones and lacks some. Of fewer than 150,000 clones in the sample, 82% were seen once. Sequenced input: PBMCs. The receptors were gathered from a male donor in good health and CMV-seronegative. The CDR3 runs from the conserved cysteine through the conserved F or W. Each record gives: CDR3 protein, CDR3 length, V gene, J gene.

CDR3: CASSPELQTYEQYF; length: 14; V: TRBV7-2; J: TRBJ2-7
CDR3: CASKNGGSYEQYF; length: 13; V: TRBV2; J: TRBJ2-7
CDR3: CASSTTGTNSPLHF; length: 14; V: TRBV7-2; J: TRBJ1-6
CDR3: CASSPAWLYDEQFF; length: 14; V: TRBV9; J: TRBJ2-1
CDR3: CASSLTLNSGPSYEQYF; length: 17; V: TRBV11-2; J: TRBJ2-7
CDR3: CASSLSGSLSGLFF; length: 14; V: TRBV6-6; J: TRBJ1-4
CDR3: CASSLTGTFEYGKNIQYF; length: 18; V: TRBV5-6; J: TRBJ2-4
CDR3: CATSSPVGETGGAHEQFF; length: 18; V: TRBV15; J: TRBJ2-1
CDR3: CASSLTGVAGANVLTF; length: 16; V: TRBV5-6; J: TRBJ2-6
CDR3: CASSLSGRTYEQYF; length: 14; V: TRBV27; J: -
CDR3: CASSPGFANAGELFF; length: 15; V: TRBV6-5; J: TRBJ2-2
CDR3: CASSLPPNTEAFF; length: 13; V: TRBV4-2; J: TRBJ1-1
CDR3: CASSMTGGSYEQYF; length: 14; V: TRBV19; J: TRBJ2-7
CDR3: CASSLMAVGGTDTQYF; length: 16; V: TRBV7-3; J: TRBJ2-3
CDR3: CASSWTGHNEQFF; length: 13; V: TRBV27; J: TRBJ2-1
CDR3: CASSQGTQEYQPQHF; length: 15; V: TRBV4-1; J: TRBJ1-5